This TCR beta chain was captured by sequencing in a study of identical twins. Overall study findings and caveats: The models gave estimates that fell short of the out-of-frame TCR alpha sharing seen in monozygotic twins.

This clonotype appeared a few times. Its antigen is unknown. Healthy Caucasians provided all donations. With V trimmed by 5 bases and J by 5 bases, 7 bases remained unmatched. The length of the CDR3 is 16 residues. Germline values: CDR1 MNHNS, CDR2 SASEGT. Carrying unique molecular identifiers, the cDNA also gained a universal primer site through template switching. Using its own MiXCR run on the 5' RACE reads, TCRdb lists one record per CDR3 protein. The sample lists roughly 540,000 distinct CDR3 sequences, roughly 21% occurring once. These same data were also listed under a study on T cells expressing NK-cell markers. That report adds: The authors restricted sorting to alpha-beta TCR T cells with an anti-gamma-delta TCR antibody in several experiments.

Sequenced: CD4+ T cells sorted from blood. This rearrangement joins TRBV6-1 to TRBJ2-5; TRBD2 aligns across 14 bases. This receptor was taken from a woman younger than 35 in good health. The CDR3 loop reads CASSPTTSGGVETQYF. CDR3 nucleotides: TGTGCCAGCAGTCCAACGACTAGCGGGGGGGTTGAGACCCAGTACTTC.